Presented here are 26 T cell receptor beta chains from one specimen sequenced in a study of shared clonotypes between healthy human individuals. Assay used: immunoSEQ multiplex PCR; TCRdb lists only in-frame clones, some missing. Seen here are some 490,000 clones, 60% to 80% observed once, and the top ten hold around 11%. The sample comprised PBMCs. The receptors here all came from a middle-aged woman in good health. Some clones in this sample may be carry-over from other donors' samples.

The rearrangement links TRBV5-1 to TRBJ1-3, with D possibly matching TRBD1 (6 bases). Trimming left V 0 bases short and J 8 bases short, with 15 bases between. Per germline, CDR1 SGHRS and CDR2 YFSETQ. This CDR3 contains 15 residues. CDR3: CASSLAAGDWDTIYF. In DNA, the CDR3 is TGCGCCAGCAGCTTGGCGGCAGGGGATTGGGACACCATATATTTT.

This chain joins TRBV19 and TRBJ2-2, with D possibly being TRBD1 or TRBD2 (5 bases each). Germline CDR1 is LNHDA and CDR2 is SQIVND (reference sequence). V lost 2 bases, J lost 1 base, and 23 bases lay in between. The CDR3 spans 20 residues. The CDR3 sequence is CASSIRGPGWGTRNTGELFF. DNA for the CDR3: TGTGCCAGTAGTATACGGGGACCAGGGTGGGGGACGCGGAACACCGGGGAGCTGTTTTTT.

This chain uses TRBV4-1 with TRBJ2-2; D unclear. This CDR3 spans 15 amino acids. V lost 4 bases to trimming and J lost 4 bases, with 13 bases between them. The germline V gene has CDR1 MGHRA and CDR2 YSYEKL. The CDR3 nucleotides are TGCGCCAGCAGCCCCTATCCCCAGCGCACCGGGGAGCTGTTTTTT. Residues: CASSPYPQRTGELFF.

V and J are TRBV28 and TRBJ1-4; 9 positions agree with TRBD1. CDR1 and CDR2 (germline): MDHEN, SYDVKM. Unmatched junction bases numbered 12, after V lost 3 bases and J lost 16 bases. The CDR3 is 14 residues long. In DNA, the CDR3 is TGTGCCAGCAGTTTTCTCAGGACAGGGGAGGTTGGGTTTTTT. Amino acids: CASSFLRTGEVGFF.

J is TRBJ2-3 and V is TRBV5-1, with TRBD2 matching over 14 bases. Germline CDR1 reads SGHRS; CDR2 reads YFSETQ. J was trimmed by 5 bases and V by 5 bases; bases with no gene match: 10. The CDR3 is made up of 17 amino acids. The CDR3 DNA follows: TGCGCCAGCAGTCCCGGGACTAGCGGGAGTTTGTTAGATACGCAGTATTTT. It codes for CASSPGTSGSLLDTQYF. Filled out from reference TRBV5-1 and TRBJ2-3, the complete variable domain reads KAGVTQTPRYLIKTRGQQVTLSCSPISGHRSVSWYQQTPGQGLQFLFEYFSETQRNKGNFPGRFSGRQFSNSRSEMNVSTLELGDSALYLCASSPGTSGSLLDTQYFGPGTRLTVL.

The chain uses TRBV19 and TRBJ1-2; no definite D call. CDR1 LNHDA and CDR2 SQIVND come from the germline V gene (reference sequence). Trimming took 3 bases from V and 3 from J, leaving 5 bases between them. The length of the CDR3 is 12 residues. The DNA of the CDR3 is TGTGCCAGTAGTATGAGCCACTATGGCTACACCTTC. Protein sequence: CASSMSHYGYTF.

The V and J genes are TRBV6-6 and TRBJ2-2, with D hard to call. Germline V lookup: CDR1 MNHNY, CDR2 SVGAGI (reference sequence). Trimming removed 6 bases at V and 0 bases at J, with 11 bases between. The CDR3 spans 15 residues. For the CDR3, the DNA is TGTGCCAGCAGAATCGGGCATGCGAACACCGGGGAGCTGTTTTTT. Its protein product is CASRIGHANTGELFF.

The CDR3 here is CASSSSSGLSYEQYF. The CDR3 bases are TGTGCCAGCAGCTCCTCTAGCGGCCTCTCCTACGAGCAGTACTTC. The rearrangement uses TRBV11-2 and TRBJ2-7, with TRBD2 matching over 7 bases. Germline values: CDR1 SGHAT, CDR2 FQNNGV. The CDR3 has 15 amino acids. The V segment lost 4 bases and the J segment 0 bases; nucleotides outside the gene matches: 6.

The V and J genes are TRBV7-3 and TRBJ2-1; 8 bases fit TRBD2. The germline V gene has CDR1 SGHTA and CDR2 FQGTGA. CDR3 length: 13 residues. Trimming took 8 bases from V and 6 from J; bases not matched to a gene: 6. CDR3 amino acids: CASRASGGNEQFF. The CDR3 bases are TGTGCCAGCCGGGCCAGCGGGGGCAATGAGCAGTTCTTC.

V is TRBV6-4 and J is TRBJ1-2; no reliable D call. The length of the CDR3 is 15 residues. Germline-derived CDR1 and CDR2 are MRHNA and SNTAGT. Trimming cost V 2 bases and J 11 bases, with 21 bases left between them. The CDR3 sequence is CASSDHTDKRERYTF. The CDR3 DNA reads TGTGCCAGCAGTGACCACACCGACAAGCGAGAGAGGTACACCTTC.

V and J are TRBV30 and TRBJ1-2; D is undetermined. The CDR3 totals 14 residues. The germline V and J ends were trimmed by 4 bases and 7 bases, with 19 bases remaining between them. Germline-derived CDR1 and CDR2 are GTSNPN and SVGIG (reference sequence). This CDR3 reads CAWNGKCGVGGYTF. In nucleotides, the CDR3 is TGTGCCTGGAACGGCAAATGTGGCGTAGGTGGCTACACCTTC.

V gene TRBV7-8 combines with J gene TRBJ1-5; D may be TRBD1 (6 bases). Germline CDR1 SGHVS, CDR2 FQNEAQ. Deletions cut 6 bases from V and 0 bases from J, with 18 bases between. This CDR3 comprises 17 residues. The CDR3 loop is CASSERAGAYSNQPQHF. CDR3 coding DNA: TGTGCCAGCAGTGAAAGAGCGGGGGCATATAGCAATCAGCCCCAGCATTTT. Using reference TRBV7-8 and TRBJ1-5 for the parts outside the CDR3, the full variable domain is GAGVSQSPRYKVAKRGQDVALRCDPISGHVSLFWYQQALGQGPEFLTYFQNEAQLDKSGLPSDRFFAERPEGSVSTLKIQRTQQEDSAVYLCASSERAGAYSNQPQHFGDGTRLSIL.

On this clone: The junction does not match germline at one end; this may be a read error. This chain links TRBV29-1 with TRBJ2-1, with 8 nucleotides matching TRBD2. The V gene's germline CDR1 is SQVTM and CDR2 ANQGSEA. The CDR3 consists of 15 residues. CDR3 in amino acids: CSVELAGSSYNGQFF. Written as DNA, the CDR3 is TGCAGCGTTGAGTTAGCGGGAAGCTCCTACAATGGGCAGTTCTTC.

V gene TRBV5-1 combines with J gene TRBJ2-1; D assignment may be TRBD1 or TRBD2 (7 bases each). Per the germline V gene, CDR1 is SGHRS and CDR2 is YFSETQ. The CDR3 loop spans 18 amino acids. V gave up 7 bases and J gave up 5 bases, with 28 bases separating them. The CDR3 nucleotides are TGCGCCAGCCGGATAAGGGGGCGCGGCGCCGGGGGGCACAATGAGCAGTTCTTC. Amino acid sequence: CASRIRGRGAGGHNEQFF.

This clone was seen a handful of times. V usage is TRBV5-4 and J usage is TRBJ2-2; D unclear. CDR3 length: 16 amino acids. CDR1 and CDR2 from the germline V gene are SGHNT and YYREEE (reference sequence). Trimming took off 4 bases at V and 0 bases at J, with 13 bases between the two ends. The DNA for the CDR3 is TGTGCCAGCAGCCCAAGTTCAGCGTCGAACACCGGGGAGCTGTTTTTT. It encodes CASSPSSASNTGELFF.

Remarks on this clone: Different DNA sequences within this sample yield the same CDR3. The rearrangement uses TRBV2 and TRBJ1-2, with D unclear. The CDR3 length is 13 residues. Germline values: CDR1 SNHLY, CDR2 FYNNEI. V was shortened by 4 bases and J by 2 bases, with 8 bases between the two germline ends. CDR3 DNA sequence: TGTGCCAGCAGTGTCCCGGAGAACTATGGCTACACCTTC. As protein: CASSVPENYGYTF. Looking up the rest from reference TRBV2 and TRBJ1-2 gives the full variable domain: EPEVTQTPSHQVTQMGQEVILRCVPISNHLYFYWYRQILGQKVEFLVSFYNNEISEKSEIFDDQFSVERPDGSNFTLKIRSTKLEDSAMYFCASSVPENYGYTFGSGTRLTVV.

This clone was seen more than once but under ten times. The chain links TRBV28 to TRBJ1-2; tentative D call: TRBD1 (6 bases). Trimming removed 6 bases at V and 4 bases at J, with 15 bases between. The germline CDR1 and CDR2 sequences are MDHEN and SYDVKM. The CDR3 length is 14 residues. This CDR3 reads CASSILTGGYGYTF. CDR3 DNA: TGTGCCAGCAGCATCCTGACAGGCGGCTATGGCTACACCTTC.

The chain has TRBV29-1 and TRBJ2-1, with 14 nucleotides matching TRBD2. Germline V gene sequence: CDR1 SQVTM, CDR2 ANQGSEA. This CDR3 spans 14 amino acids. The V gene end was trimmed by 7 bases and the J gene end by 5 bases; junction bases not matched to a gene: 4. CDR3 sequence: CSGRLAGGHNEQFF. CDR3 nucleotide sequence: TGCAGCGGAAGACTAGCGGGAGGGCACAATGAGCAGTTCTTC.

The V call is TRBV30, the J call TRBJ2-7; 10 positions match TRBD1. Germline V gene sequence: CDR1 GTSNPN, CDR2 SVGIG (reference sequence). The CDR3 is 15 residues long. V dropped 4 bases and J dropped 4; count of bases not matched to a gene: 10. The CDR3 is CAWTSRTGGRYEQYF. The DNA for the CDR3 is TGTGCCTGGACCTCAAGGACAGGGGGACGATACGAGCAGTACTTC.

This chain uses TRBV9 with TRBJ2-1; unclear D gene. This CDR3 comprises 14 residues. Germline CDR1 is SGDLS and CDR2 is YYNGEE. V was clipped by 1 base and J by 2 bases, with 7 bases between them. CDR3 nucleotides: TGTGCCAGCAGCGTAATTAGCACCTACAATGAGCAGTTCTTC. This codes for CASSVISTYNEQFF.

This clone occurred once. The V gene is TRBV28, the J gene TRBJ2-4; TRBD1 or TRBD2 may be the D gene (6 bases each). CDR1 and CDR2 from the germline V gene are MDHEN and SYDVKM. CDR3 length: 13 residues. Trimming took 6 bases from V and 4 from J, leaving 10 bases between them. CDR3 in amino acids: CASRGGHKNIQYF. CDR3 DNA: TGTGCCAGCAGAGGGGGGCATAAAAACATTCAGTACTTC. Full variable domain (remainder filled in from reference TRBV28 and TRBJ2-4): DVKVTQSSRYLVKRTGEKVFLECVQDMDHENMFWYRQDPGLGLRLIYFSYDVKMKEKGDIPEGYSVSREKKERFSLILESASTNQTSMYLCASRGGHKNIQYFGAGTRLSVL.

The rearrangement uses TRBV7-2 and TRBJ1-5; D call uncertain. Germline V gene lookup returns CDR1 SGHTA and CDR2 FQGNSA. The CDR3 sequence is 14 residues long. The V and J ends lost 3 bases and 2 bases respectively, with 8 bases between them. This CDR3 reads CASSLRQGNQPQHF. The CDR3 DNA reads as TGTGCCAGCAGCTTGAGGCAGGGCAATCAGCCCCAGCATTTT.

This chain links TRBV6-5 with TRBJ2-5, with D unclear. The CDR3 covers 14 residues. CDR1 is MNHEY and CDR2 is SVGAGI in the germline V gene. Trimming pared 0 bases from V and 4 bases from J, leaving 9 bases between. The CDR3 loop reads CASSYSGRRETQYF. In DNA, the CDR3 is TGTGCCAGCAGTTACTCAGGCAGGCGAGAGACCCAGTACTTC.

V is TRBV5-4 and J is TRBJ2-1; TRBD2 aligns across 13 bases. Germline CDR1 and CDR2: SGHNT and YYREEE (reference sequence). CDR3 size: 19 residues. J gave up 5 bases and V 4 bases, and 15 bases lay outside the gene matches. CDR3 residues: CASSPNGLAGVGSNNEQFF. The CDR3 DNA follows: TGTGCCAGCAGCCCGAACGGACTAGCGGGAGTGGGGTCTAACAATGAGCAGTTCTTC.

As for this clone: A far larger clone is a single base away, which makes a read error likely. The identical CDR3 is also encoded by other nucleotide sequences in the sample. V gene TRBV30 combines with J gene TRBJ2-7; D gene unclear. CDR1 is GTSNPN, CDR2 SVGIG, per germline (reference sequence). This CDR3 has 13 residues. Here the CDR3 reads CAWSVSFESEQYF. CDR3 sequence (DNA): TGTGCCTGGAGTGTGTCCTTCGAAAGCGAGCAATACTTC.

The chain combines TRBV19 with TRBJ2-7; 7 nucleotides align to TRBD2. V lost 5 bases to trimming and J lost 4 bases; unmatched junction nucleotides: 11. Per the germline V gene, CDR1 is LNHDA and CDR2 is SQIVND (reference sequence). This CDR3 contains 15 residues. The DNA for the CDR3 is TGTGCCAGTAGTCCCCGACTATGGCGGGAGTACGAGCAGTACTTC. Its protein product is CASSPRLWREYEQYF.